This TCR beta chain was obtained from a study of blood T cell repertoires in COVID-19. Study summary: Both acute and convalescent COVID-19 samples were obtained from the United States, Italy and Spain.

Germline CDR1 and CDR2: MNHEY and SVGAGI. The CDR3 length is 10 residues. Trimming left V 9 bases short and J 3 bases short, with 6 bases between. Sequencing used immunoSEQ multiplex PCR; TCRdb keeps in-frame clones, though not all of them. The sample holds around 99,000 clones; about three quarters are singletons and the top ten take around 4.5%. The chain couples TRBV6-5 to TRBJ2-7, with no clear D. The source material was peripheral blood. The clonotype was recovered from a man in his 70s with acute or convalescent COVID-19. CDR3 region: CASYSYEQYF. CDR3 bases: TGTGCCAGTTACAGCTACGAGCAGTACTTC.